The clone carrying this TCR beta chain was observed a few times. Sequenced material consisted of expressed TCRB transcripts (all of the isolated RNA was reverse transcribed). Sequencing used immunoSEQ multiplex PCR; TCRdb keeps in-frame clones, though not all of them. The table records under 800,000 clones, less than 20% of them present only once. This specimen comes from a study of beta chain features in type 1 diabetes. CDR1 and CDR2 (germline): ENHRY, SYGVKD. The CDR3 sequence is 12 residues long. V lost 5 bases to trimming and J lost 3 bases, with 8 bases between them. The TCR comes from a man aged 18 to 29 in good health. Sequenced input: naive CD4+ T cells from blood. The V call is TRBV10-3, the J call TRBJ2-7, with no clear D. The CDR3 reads CAISIGNYEQYF. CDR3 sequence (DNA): TGTGCCATCAGTATAGGGAACTACGAGCAGTACTTC.